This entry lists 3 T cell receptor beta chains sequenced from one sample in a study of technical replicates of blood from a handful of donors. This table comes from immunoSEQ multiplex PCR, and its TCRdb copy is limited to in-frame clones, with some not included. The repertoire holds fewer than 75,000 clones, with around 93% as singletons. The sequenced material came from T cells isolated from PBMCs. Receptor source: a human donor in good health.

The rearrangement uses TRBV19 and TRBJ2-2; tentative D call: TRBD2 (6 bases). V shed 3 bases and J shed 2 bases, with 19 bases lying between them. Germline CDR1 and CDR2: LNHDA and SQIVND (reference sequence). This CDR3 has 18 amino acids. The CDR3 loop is CASSMRPSGGTNTGELFF. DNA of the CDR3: TGTGCCAGTAGTATGCGGCCTTCTGGGGGGACTAACACCGGGGAGCTGTTTTTT.

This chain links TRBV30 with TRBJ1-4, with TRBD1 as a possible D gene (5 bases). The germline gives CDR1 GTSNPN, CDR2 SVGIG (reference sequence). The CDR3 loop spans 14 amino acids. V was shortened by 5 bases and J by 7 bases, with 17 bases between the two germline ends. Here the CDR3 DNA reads TGTGCCTGGTCCATGAGGACATTTTCTGAAAAACTGTTTTTT. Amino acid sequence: CAWSMRTFSEKLFF.

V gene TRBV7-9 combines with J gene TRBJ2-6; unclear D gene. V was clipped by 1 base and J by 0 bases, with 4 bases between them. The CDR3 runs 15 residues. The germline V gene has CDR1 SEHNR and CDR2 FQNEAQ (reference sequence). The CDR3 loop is CASSLVDSGANVLTF. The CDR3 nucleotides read TGTGCCAGCAGCTTAGTAGACTCTGGGGCCAACGTCCTGACTTTC.